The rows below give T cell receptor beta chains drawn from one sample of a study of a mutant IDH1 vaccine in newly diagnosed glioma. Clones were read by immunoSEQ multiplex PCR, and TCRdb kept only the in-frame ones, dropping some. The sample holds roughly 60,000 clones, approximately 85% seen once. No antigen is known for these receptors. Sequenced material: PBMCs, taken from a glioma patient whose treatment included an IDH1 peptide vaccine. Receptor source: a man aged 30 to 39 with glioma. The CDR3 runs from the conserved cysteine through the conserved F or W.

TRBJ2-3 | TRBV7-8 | CASSFGLSIRTDTQYF
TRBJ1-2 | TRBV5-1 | CASSWGSTGVIGYTF
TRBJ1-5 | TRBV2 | CASSDLDIQGTSNQPQHF
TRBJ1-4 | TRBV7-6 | CASSFKTGKHEKLFF
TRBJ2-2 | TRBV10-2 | CASSESIGLRELFF
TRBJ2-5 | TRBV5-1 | CASSLAKNPAEETQYF
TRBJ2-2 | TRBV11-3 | CASSPSGTRDTGELFF
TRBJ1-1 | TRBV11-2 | CASSFIGNTEAFF
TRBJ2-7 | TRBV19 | CASSPNSYEQYF
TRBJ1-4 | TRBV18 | CASSPVATNEKLFF
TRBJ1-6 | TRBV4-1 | CASSQGRVWDSPLHF
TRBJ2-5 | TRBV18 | CASSPLLQETQYF
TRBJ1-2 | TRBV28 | CASSNYGYTF
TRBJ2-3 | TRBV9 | CASSSVSMGGGTDTQYF
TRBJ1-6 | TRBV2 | CASRPIRTELNSPLHF
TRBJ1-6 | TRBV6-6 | CASKENNSPLHF
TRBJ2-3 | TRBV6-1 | CASSEGPRGTDTQYF
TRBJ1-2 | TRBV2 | CASSQRQGDYTF
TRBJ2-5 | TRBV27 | CASSAFGTQKRETQYF
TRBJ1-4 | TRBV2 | CASRPTENEKLFF
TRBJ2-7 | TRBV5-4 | CASSHGGGSYERYF
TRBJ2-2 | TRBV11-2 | CASSKGGSNTGELFF
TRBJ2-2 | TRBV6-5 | CASIRRYTGELFF
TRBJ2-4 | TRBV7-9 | CASSLDVASGIQYF
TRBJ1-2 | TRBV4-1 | CASSQEPDTGDTF
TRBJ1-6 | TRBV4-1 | CASSQDHTGGYSPLHF
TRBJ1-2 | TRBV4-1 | CASSQDRNGLTYGYTF
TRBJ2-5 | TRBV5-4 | CASSQARSVVGEETQYF
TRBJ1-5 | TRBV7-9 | CASSLEGFGQPQHF
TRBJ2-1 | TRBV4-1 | CASSQSSTGSSYNEQFF
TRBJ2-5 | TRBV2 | CASSGERMETQYF
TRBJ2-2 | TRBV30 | CAWGGGNTGELFF
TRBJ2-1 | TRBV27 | CASSPRELYNEQFF
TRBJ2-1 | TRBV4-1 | CASSAGGNNEQFF
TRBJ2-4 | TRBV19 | CASRDSIAKNIQYF
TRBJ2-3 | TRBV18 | CASSTGTSGGADTQYF